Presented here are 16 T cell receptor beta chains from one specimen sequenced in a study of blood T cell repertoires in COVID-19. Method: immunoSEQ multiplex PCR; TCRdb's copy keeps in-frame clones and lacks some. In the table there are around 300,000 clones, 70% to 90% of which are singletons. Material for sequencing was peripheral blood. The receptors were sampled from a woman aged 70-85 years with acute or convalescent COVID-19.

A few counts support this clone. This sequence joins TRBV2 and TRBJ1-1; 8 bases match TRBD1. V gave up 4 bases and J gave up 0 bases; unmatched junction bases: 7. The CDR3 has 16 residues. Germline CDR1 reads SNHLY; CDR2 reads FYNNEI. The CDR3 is CASSADRGDMNTEAFF. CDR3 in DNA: TGTGCCAGCAGTGCCGACAGGGGTGATATGAACACTGAAGCTTTCTTT.

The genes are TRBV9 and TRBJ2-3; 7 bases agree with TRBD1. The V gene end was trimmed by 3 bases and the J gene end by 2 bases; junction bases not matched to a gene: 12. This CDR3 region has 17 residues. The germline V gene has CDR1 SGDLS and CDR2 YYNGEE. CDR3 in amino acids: CASSAPPGTAITDTQYF. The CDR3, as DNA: TGTGCCAGCAGCGCCCCCCCGGGGACAGCGATCACAGATACGCAGTATTTT.

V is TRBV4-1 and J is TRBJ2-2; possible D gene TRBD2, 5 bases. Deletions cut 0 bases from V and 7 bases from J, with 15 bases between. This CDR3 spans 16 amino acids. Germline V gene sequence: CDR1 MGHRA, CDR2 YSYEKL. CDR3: CASSQEGSVAGGELFF. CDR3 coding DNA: TGCGCCAGCAGCCAAGAAGGGTCGGTCGCGGGCGGGGAGCTGTTTTTT.

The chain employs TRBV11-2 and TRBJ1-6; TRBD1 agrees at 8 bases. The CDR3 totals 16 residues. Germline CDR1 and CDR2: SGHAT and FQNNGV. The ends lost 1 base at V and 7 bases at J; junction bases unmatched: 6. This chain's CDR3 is CASSLVRGRPNSPLHF. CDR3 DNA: TGTGCCAGCAGCTTAGTCAGGGGGCGGCCCAATTCACCCCTCCACTTT.

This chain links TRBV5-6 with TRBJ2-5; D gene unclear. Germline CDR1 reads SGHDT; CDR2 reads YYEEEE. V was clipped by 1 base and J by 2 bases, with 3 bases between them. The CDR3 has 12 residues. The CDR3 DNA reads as TGTGCCAGCAGCTTGTTACAAGAGACCCAGTACTTC. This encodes CASSLLQETQYF.

CDR3: CASSLAGGLMNEKLFF. The CDR3 region has the DNA TGCGCCAGCAGCTTGGCCGGCGGGCTTATGAATGAAAAACTGTTTTTT. The chain recombines TRBV5-1 with TRBJ1-4; unclear D gene. This CDR3 contains 16 residues. The V end lost 0 bases, the J end lost 5 bases, and 14 bases lay between the germline ends. Germline V CDR1 and CDR2: SGHRS, YFSETQ.

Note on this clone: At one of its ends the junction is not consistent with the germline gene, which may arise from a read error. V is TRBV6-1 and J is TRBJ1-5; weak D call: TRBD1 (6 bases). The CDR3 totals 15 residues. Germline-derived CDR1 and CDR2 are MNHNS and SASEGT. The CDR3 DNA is TGTGCCAGCAGTGAACGGCCAGGGGTTAAGGGGCGCCTTAGTTTT. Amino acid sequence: CASSERPGVKGRLSF.

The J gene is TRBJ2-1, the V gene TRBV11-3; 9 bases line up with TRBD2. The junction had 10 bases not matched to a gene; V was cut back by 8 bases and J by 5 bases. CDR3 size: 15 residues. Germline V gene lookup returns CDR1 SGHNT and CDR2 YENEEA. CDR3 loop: CASAAHGTSNNEQFF. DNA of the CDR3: TGTGCCAGCGCGGCTCACGGGACTAGCAACAATGAGCAGTTCTTC.

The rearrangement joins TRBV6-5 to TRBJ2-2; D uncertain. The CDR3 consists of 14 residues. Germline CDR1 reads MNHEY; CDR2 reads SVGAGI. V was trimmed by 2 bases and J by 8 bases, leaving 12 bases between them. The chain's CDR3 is CASSYAGPEGELFF. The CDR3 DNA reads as TGTGCCAGCAGTTACGCAGGCCCCGAAGGGGAGCTGTTTTTT.

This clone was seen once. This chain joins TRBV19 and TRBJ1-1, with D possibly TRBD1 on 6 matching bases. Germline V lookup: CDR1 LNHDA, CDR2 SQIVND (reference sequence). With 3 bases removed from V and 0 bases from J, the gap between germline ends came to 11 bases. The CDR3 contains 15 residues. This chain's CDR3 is CASSIEQGLNTEAFF. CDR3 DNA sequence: TGTGCCAGTAGTATCGAGCAGGGGCTGAACACTGAAGCTTTCTTT.

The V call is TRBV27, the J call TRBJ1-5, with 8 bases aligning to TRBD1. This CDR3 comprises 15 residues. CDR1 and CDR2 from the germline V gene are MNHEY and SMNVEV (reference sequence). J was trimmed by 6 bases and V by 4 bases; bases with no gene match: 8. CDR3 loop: CASSSRTGSGQPQHF. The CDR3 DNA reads TGTGCCAGCAGTTCCAGGACAGGGTCGGGTCAGCCCCAGCATTTT.

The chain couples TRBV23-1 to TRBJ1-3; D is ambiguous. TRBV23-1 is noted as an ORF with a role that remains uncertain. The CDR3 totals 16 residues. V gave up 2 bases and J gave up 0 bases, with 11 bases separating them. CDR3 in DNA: TGCGCCAGCAGTCAAACCCCGCGGGGCTCTGGAAACACCATATATTTT. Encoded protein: CASSQTPRGSGNTIYF.

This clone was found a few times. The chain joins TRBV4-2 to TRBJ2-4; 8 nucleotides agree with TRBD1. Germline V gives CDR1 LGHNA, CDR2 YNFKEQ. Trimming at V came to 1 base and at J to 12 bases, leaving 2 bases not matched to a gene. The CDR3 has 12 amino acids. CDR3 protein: CASSQGTGPQYF. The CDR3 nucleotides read TGTGCCAGCAGCCAAGGGACAGGGCCTCAGTACTTC.

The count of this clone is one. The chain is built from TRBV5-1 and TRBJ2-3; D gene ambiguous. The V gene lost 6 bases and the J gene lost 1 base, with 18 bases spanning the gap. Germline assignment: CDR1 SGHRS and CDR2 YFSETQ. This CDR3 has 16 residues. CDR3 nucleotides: TGCGCCAGCATGGTTGGTTCGTCCCAGGGCACAGATACGCAGTATTTT. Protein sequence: CASMVGSSQGTDTQYF.

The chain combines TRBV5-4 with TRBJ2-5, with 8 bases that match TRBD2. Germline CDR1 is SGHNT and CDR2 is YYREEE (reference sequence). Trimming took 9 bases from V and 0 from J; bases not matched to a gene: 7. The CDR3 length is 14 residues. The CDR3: CATSRGGYQETQYF. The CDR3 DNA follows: TGTGCCACTTCACGCGGGGGGTACCAAGAGACCCAGTACTTC.

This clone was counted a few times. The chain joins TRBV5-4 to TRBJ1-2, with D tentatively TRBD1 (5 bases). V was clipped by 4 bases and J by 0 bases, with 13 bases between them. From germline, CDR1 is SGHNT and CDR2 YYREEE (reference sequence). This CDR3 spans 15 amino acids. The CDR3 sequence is CASSQGRGSNYGYTF. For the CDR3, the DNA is TGTGCCAGCAGCCAAGGGAGGGGTTCTAACTATGGCTACACCTTC.